One sample yielded the 4 T cell receptor beta chains listed below, sequenced in a study of human T cells and chemical hapten exposure. The time point is: patch test 1, 2 weeks after DPC sensitization. Treatment described: therapeutic diphenylcyclopropenone sensitization with weekly scalp DPC. Extraction yielded total RNA from whole blood (unfractionated). TCRdb independently ran MiXCR on the RACE reads; one entry per CDR3 protein. The profile shows about 37,000 distinct CDR3 sequences, over 5.5% of them singletons. Specimen: whole blood, collected in connection with sensitization to the hapten diphenylcyclopropenone (DPC). These receptors all stem from a woman under 40 with alopecia areata. Some clones in this sample may be carry-over from other donors' samples.

This clonotype turned up a few times. The chain is built from TRBV20-1 and TRBJ2-4; weak D call: TRBD2 (6 bases). This CDR3 comprises 15 residues. V was cut by 5 bases and J by 1 base, with 15 bases left in between. Looked up from germline, CDR1 is DFQATT and CDR2 is SNEGSKA (reference sequence). The CDR3 sequence is CSAPNGGTAKNIQYF. In nucleotides, the CDR3 is TGCAGTGCTCCTAACGGGGGTACGGCCAAAAACATTCAGTACTTC.

At least ten counts were recorded for this clonotype. The rearrangement joins TRBV9 to TRBJ1-1; D gene uncertain. The V gene's germline CDR1 is SGDLS and CDR2 YYNGEE. The CDR3 spans 14 residues. V lost 0 bases and J 2 bases, leaving 8 bases between the germline ends. For the CDR3, the DNA is TGTGCCAGCAGCGTAGTAGCGGAAAACACTGAAGCTTTCTTT. This codes for CASSVVAENTEAFF.

This clonotype showed up many times. This chain uses TRBV7-3 with TRBJ2-1; 11 positions agree with TRBD2. Looked up from germline, CDR1 is SGHTA and CDR2 is FQGTGA. V lost 5 bases and J lost 8; bases outside the gene matches: 14. The CDR3 consists of 17 residues. CDR3 nucleotides: TGTGCCAGCAGCCGGACCGTCCTAGCGGGGGGAAGGGATGAGCAGTTCTTC. Translation gives CASSRTVLAGGRDEQFF.

This clonotype was recorded a few times. V and J are TRBV6-5 and TRBJ2-7; 8 bases are shared with TRBD1. The CDR3 length is 15 residues. CDR1 is MNHEY and CDR2 is SVGAGI in the germline V gene. The J segment lost 5 bases and the V segment lost 6 bases, leaving 12 bases of the junction unmatched. The DNA for the CDR3 is TGTGCCAGCAGCCCCGGACAGGGCTTTTTCCACGAGCAGTACTTC. This sequence encodes CASSPGQGFFHEQYF.